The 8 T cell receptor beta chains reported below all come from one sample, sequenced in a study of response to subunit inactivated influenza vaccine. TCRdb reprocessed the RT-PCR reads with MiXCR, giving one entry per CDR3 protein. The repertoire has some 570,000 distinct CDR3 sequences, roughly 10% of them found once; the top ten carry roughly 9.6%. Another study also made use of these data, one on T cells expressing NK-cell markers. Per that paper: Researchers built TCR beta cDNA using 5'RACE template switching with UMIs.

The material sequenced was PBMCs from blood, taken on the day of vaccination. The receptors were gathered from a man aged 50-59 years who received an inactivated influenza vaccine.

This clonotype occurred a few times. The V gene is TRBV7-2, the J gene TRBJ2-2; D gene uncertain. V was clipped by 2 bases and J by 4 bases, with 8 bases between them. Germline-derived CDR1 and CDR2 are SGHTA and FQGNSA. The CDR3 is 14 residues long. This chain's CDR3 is CASSLIRVTGELFF. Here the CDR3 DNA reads TGTGCCAGCAGCTTAATTCGGGTCACCGGGGAGCTGTTTTTT.

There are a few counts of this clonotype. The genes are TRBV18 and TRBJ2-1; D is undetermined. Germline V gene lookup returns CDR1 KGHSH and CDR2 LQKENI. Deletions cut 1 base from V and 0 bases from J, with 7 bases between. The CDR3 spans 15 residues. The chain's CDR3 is CASSPLRNSYNEQFF. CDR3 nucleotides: TGTGCCAGCTCACCACTCAGGAACTCCTACAATGAGCAGTTCTTC.

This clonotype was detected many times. CDR3 nucleotide sequence: TGTGCCAGCAGTTGGGAGTTCGAGCAGTACTTC. This sequence encodes CASSWEFEQYF. The rearrangement links TRBV12-3 or TRBV12-4 to TRBJ2-7; perhaps TRBD2 as D (5 bases). V shed 4 bases and J shed 6 bases, with 7 bases lying between them. CDR3 length: 11 amino acids.

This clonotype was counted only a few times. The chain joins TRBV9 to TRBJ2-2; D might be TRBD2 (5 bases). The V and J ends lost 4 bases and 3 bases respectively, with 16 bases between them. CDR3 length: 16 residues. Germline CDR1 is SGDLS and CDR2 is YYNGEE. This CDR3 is CASSHHRSRDTGELFF. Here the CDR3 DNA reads TGTGCCAGCAGCCACCATAGATCGAGGGACACCGGGGAGCTGTTTTTT.

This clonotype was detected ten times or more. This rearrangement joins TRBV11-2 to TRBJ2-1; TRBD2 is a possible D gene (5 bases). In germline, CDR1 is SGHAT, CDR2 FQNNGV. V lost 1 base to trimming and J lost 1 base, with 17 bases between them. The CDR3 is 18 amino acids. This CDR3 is CASSLGLGRWVSYNEQFF. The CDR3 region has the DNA TGTGCCAGCAGCTTAGGGTTAGGGAGATGGGTGTCCTACAATGAGCAGTTCTTC.

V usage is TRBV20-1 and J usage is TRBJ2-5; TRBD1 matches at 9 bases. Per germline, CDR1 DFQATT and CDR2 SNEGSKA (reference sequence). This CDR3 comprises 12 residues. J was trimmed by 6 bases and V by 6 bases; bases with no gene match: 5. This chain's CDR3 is CSARTGAQTQYF. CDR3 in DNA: TGCAGTGCCAGGACAGGGGCACAGACCCAGTACTTC.

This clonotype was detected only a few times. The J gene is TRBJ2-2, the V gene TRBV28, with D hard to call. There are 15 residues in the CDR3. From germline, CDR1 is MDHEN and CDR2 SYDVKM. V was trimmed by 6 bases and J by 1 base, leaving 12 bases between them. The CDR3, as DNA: TGTGCCAGCAGCCCCCGACCCCAGAACACCGGGGAGCTGTTTTTT. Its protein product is CASSPRPQNTGELFF.

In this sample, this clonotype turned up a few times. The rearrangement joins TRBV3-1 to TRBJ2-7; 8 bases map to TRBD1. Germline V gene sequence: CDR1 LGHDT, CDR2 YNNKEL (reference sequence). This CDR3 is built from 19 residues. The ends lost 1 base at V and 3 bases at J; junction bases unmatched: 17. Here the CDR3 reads CASSQARKGTGRGYYEQYF. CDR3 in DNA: TGTGCCAGCAGCCAAGCTAGGAAGGGGACAGGACGCGGATACTACGAGCAGTACTTC.